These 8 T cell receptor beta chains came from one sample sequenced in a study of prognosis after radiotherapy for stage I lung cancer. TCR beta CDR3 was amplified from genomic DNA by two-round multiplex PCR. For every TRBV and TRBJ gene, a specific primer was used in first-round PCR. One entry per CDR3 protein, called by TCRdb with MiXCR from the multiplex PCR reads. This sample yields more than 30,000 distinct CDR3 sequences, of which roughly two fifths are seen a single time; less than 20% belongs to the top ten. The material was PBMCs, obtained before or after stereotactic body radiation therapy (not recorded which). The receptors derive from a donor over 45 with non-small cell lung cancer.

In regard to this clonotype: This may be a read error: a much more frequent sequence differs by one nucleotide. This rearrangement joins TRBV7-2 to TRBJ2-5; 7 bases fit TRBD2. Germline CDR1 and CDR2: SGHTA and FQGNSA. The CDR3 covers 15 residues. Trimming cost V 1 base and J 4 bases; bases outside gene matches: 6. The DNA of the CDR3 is TGTGCCAGCAGCTTAGGGTCTAGCGGAGGAGAGACCCAGTACTTC. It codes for CASSLGSSGGETQYF.

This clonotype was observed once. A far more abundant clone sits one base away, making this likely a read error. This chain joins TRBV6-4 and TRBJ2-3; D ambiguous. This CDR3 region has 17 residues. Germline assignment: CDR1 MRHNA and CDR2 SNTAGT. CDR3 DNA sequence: TGTGCCAGCAGTTACTCCGGGTCCCTCCTAATCACAGATACGCAGTATTTT. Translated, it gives CASSYSGSLLITDTQYF.

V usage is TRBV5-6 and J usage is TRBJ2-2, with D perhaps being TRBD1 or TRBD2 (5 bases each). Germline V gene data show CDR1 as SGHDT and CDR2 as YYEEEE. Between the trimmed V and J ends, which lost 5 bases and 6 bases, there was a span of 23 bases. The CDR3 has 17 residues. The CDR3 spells CASRVRGMHRPAGELFF. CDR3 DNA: TGTGCCAGCAGGGTGAGGGGAATGCATCGACCCGCCGGGGAGCTGTTTTTT.

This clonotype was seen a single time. DNA of the CDR3: TGTGCCAGCAGCCGGAGGACCAGCCATGAGCAGTTCTTC. Translating it yields CASSRRTSHEQFF. J is TRBJ2-1 and V is TRBV11-3, with D possibly TRBD2 on 5 matching bases. The CDR3 sequence is 13 residues long. Per the germline V gene, CDR1 is SGHNT and CDR2 is YENEEA. Trimming took off 5 bases at V and 8 bases at J, with 13 bases between the two ends.

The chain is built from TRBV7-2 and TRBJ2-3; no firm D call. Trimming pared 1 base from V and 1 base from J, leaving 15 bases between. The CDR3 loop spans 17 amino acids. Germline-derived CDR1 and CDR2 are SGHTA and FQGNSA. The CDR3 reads CASSLDLSIGRTDTQYF. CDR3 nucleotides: TGTGCCAGCAGCTTAGATCTTTCCATTGGGCGCACAGATACGCAGTATTTT.

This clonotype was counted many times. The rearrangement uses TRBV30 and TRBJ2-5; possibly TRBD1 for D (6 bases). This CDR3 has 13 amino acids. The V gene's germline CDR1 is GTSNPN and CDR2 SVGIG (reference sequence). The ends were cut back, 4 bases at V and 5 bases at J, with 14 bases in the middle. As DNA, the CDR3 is TGTGCCTGGACCCCGACAGGTCCCGAGACCCAGTACTTC. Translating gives CAWTPTGPETQYF. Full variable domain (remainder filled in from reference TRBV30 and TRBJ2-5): SQTIHQWPATLVQPVGSPLSLECTVEGTSNPNLYWYRQAAGRGLQLLFYSVGIGQISSEVPQNLSASRPQDRQFILSSKKLLLSDSGFYLCAWTPTGPETQYFGPGTRLLVL.

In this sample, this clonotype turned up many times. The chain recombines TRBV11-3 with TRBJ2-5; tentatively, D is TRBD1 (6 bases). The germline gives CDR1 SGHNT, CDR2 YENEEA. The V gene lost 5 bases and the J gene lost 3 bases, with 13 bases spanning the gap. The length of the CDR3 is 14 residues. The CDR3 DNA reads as TGTGCCAGCAGCCGACGGACAGTCGAAGAGACCCAGTACTTC. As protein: CASSRRTVEETQYF.

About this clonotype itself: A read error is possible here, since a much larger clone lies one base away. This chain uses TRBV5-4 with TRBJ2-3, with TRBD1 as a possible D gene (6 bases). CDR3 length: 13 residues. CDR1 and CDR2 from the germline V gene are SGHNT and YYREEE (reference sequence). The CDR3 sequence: CSSSLQGSDTQYF. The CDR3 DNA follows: TGTTCCAGCAGCTTGCAGGGGTCAGATACGCAGTATTTT.